The 10 T cell receptor beta chains listed next were all sequenced from one sample in a study of shared clonotypes between healthy human individuals. Using immunoSEQ multiplex PCR, the repertoire was profiled, and TCRdb retains in-frame clones only, with some absent. The sample gives about 1.1 million clones, around three quarters of which show up once; 0.7% to 0.95% is in the top ten. The sample taken for sequencing was memory CD4+ T cells from PBMCs. The subset was: CD45RA-negative fraction. These receptors were obtained from a man aged 18 to 30 in good health. Some clones in this sample may be carry-over from other donors' samples.

About this clone: Within the sample, other DNA sequences also encode this same CDR3. The chain recombines TRBV10-3 with TRBJ2-2; D not certain. V gave up 2 bases and J gave up 7 bases, with 5 bases separating them. The CDR3 contains 12 residues. Per germline, CDR1 ENHRY and CDR2 SYGVKD. CDR3 nucleotide sequence: TGTGCCATCAGTGAGGGCGGCGGGGAGCTGTTTTTT. Its translation is CAISEGGGELFF.

This chain uses TRBV7-2 with TRBJ1-5, with D maybe TRBD1 (6 bases). The CDR3 covers 16 residues. V dropped 1 base and J dropped 3 bases, with 13 bases sitting between them. Germline V gene data show CDR1 as SGHTA and CDR2 as FQGNSA. CDR3 coding DNA: TGTGCCAGCAGCTTAGAGCAGGGGACTCTCAATCAGCCCCAGCATTTT. It yields the protein CASSLEQGTLNQPQHF.

This rearrangement joins TRBV5-6 to TRBJ2-7, with TRBD1 identical over 7 bases. The CDR3 is 12 residues long. CDR1 and CDR2 from the germline V gene are SGHDT and YYEEEE. V lost 0 bases to trimming and J lost 7 bases; unmatched junction nucleotides: 1. The CDR3 DNA reads as TGTGCCAGCAGCTTGGACAGGGGAGAGCAGTACTTC. Amino acid sequence: CASSLDRGEQYF.

The chain links TRBV7-2 to TRBJ2-7; D gene unclear. Germline CDR1 SGHTA, CDR2 FQGNSA. The CDR3 has 14 residues. The V end lost 4 bases, the J end lost 2 bases, and 12 bases lay between the germline ends. CDR3 nucleotide sequence: TGTGCCAGCAGCTCGTTGTTTGGTCCCTACGAGCAGTACTTC. It codes for CASSSLFGPYEQYF.

The chain recombines TRBV29-1 with TRBJ1-1; tentative D call: TRBD1 (6 bases). Germline lookup yields CDR1 SQVTM and CDR2 ANQGSEA. V was clipped by 7 bases and J by 7 bases, with 13 bases between them. The CDR3 runs to 11 residues. CDR3 DNA: TGCAGCGCAAGGGGGGGCGGTGAAGCTTTCTTT. This sequence encodes CSARGGGEAFF. The whole variable domain, filled in from reference TRBV29-1 and TRBJ1-1, reads SAVISQKPSRDICQRGTSLTIQCQVDSQVTMMFWYRQQPGQSLTLIATANQGSEATYESGFVIDKFPISRPNLTFSTLTVSNMSPEDSSIYLCSARGGGEAFFGQGTRLTVV.

For this clone: A much larger clone sits a single nucleotide away, making a read error possible. The rearrangement links TRBV7-8 to TRBJ1-1; TRBD1 is a possible D gene (6 bases). The CDR3 loop spans 13 amino acids. Between the trimmed V and J ends, which lost 6 bases and 1 base, there was a span of 9 bases. Per germline, CDR1 SGHVS and CDR2 FQNEAQ. CDR3 amino acids: CASSRGGNTEAFF. CDR3 coding DNA: TGTGCCAGCAGTAGAGGGGGGAACACTGAAGCTTTCTTT. The whole variable domain, filled in from reference TRBV7-8 and TRBJ1-1, reads GAGVSQSPRYKVAKRGQDVALRCDPISGHVSLFWYQQALGQGPEFLTYFQNEAQLDKSGLPSDRFFAERPEGSVSTLKIQRTQQEDSAVYLCASSRGGNTEAFFGQGTRLTVV.

The chain couples TRBV10-3 to TRBJ2-5, with a tentative D call TRBD1 (5 bases). The CDR3 consists of 15 residues. The germline V gene encodes CDR1 ENHRY and CDR2 SYGVKD. With 3 bases removed from V and 5 bases from J, the gap between germline ends came to 16 bases. The CDR3 loop reads CAISDGAPRRETQYF. DNA for the CDR3: TGTGCCATCAGTGATGGGGCTCCCAGGCGGGAGACCCAGTACTTC.

The genes are TRBV28 and TRBJ1-5; a weak D match, TRBD1 (5 bases). Between the trimmed V and J ends, which lost 6 bases and 2 bases, there was a span of 14 bases. The germline CDR1 and CDR2 sequences are MDHEN and SYDVKM. The CDR3 loop spans 15 amino acids. The chain's CDR3 is CASSPPGRGNQPQHF. The CDR3 DNA reads as TGTGCCAGCAGCCCCCCGGGGCGGGGCAATCAGCCCCAGCATTTT.

V usage is TRBV5-5 and J usage is TRBJ2-5; TRBD2 agrees at 14 bases. There are 16 residues in the CDR3. With V trimmed by 4 bases and J by 9 bases, 11 bases remained unmatched. Per germline, CDR1 SGHKS and CDR2 YYEKEE (reference sequence). The CDR3 coding sequence is TGTGCCAGCAGCCCCACCGGGACTAGCGGGAGAGTCGCCCAGTACTTC. Translation: CASSPTGTSGRVAQYF.

The chain carries TRBV29-1 and TRBJ1-4; no clear D. This CDR3 has 13 residues. Germline-derived CDR1 and CDR2 are SQVTM and ANQGSEA. Between the trimmed V and J ends, which lost 4 bases and 8 bases, there was a span of 14 bases. CDR3 DNA sequence: TGCAGCGTTGCCGGGAATTCTTGGGAAAAACTGTTTTTT. Translated, it gives CSVAGNSWEKLFF.